This T cell receptor (beta chain) was recorded in a study of blood T cell repertoires in COVID-19. In the study overall: The United States, Italy and Spain provided the acute and convalescent COVID-19 samples. Sources were T cells, B-cell-depleted T cells, or PBMCs; the material itself was cDNA or gDNA.

The CDR3 length is 11 residues. How the authors handled the data: Amplification of reference gene primers provided the estimated nucleated cell counts. Measured with immunoSEQ multiplex PCR; TCRdb has only the in-frame clones, and not every one. That table gives V, J and clone size, and the DNA gave D and trimming. The sample has about 170,000 clones; about 80% are singletons. Sequencing used peripheral blood. The receptor comes from a man in his 70s with active or convalescent COVID-19. The chain combines TRBV21-1 with TRBJ1-2; TRBD1 is the table's D call, not checked against the DNA. TRBV21-1 is tagged as a pseudogene. The CDR3: CASSLQDGYTF. In DNA, the CDR3 is TGTGCCAGCTCCCTTCAGGATGGCTACACCTTC.